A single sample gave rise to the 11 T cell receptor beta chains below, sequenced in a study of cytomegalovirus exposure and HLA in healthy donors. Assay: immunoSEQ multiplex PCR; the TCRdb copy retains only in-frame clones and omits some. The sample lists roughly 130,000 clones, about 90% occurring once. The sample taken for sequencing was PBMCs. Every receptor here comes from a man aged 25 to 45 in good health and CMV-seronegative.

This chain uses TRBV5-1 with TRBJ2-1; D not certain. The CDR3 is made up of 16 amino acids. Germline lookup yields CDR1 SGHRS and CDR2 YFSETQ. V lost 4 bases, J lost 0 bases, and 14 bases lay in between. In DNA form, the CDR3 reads TGCGCCAGCAGCCCCCTGCGTCCGAGCTCCTACAATGAGCAGTTCTTC. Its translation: CASSPLRPSSYNEQFF.

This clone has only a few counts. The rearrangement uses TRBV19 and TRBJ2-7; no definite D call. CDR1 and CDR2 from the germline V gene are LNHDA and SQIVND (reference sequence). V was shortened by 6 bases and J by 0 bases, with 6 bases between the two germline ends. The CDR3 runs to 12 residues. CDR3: CASRSGSYEQYF. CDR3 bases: TGTGCCAGTAGGTCCGGCTCCTACGAGCAGTACTTC. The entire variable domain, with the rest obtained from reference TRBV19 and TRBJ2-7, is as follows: DGGITQSPKYLFRKEGQNVTLSCEQNLNHDAMYWYRQDPGQGLRLIYYSQIVNDFQKGDIAEGYSVSREKKESFPLTVTSAQKNPTAFYLCASRSGSYEQYFGPGTRLTVT.

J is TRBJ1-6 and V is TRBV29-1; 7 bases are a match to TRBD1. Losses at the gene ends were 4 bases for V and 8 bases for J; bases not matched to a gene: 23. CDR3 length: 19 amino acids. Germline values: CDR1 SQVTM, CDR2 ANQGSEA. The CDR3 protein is CSVVSGVWTGGIADSPLHF. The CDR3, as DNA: TGCAGCGTTGTTTCCGGAGTTTGGACAGGAGGTATAGCGGATTCACCCCTCCACTTT.

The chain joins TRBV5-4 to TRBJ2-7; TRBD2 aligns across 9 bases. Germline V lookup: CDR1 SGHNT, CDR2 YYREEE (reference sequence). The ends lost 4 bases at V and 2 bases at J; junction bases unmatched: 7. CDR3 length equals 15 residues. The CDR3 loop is CASSPRAGGPYEQYF. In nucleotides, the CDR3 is TGTGCCAGCAGCCCAAGGGCGGGGGGGCCCTACGAGCAGTACTTC.

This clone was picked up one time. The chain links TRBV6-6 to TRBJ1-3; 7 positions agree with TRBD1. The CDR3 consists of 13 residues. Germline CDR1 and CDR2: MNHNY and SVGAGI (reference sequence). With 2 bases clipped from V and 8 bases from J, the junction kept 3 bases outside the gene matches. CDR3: CASSYGTGDTIYF. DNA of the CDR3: TGTGCCAGCAGTTACGGTACAGGGGACACCATATATTTT.

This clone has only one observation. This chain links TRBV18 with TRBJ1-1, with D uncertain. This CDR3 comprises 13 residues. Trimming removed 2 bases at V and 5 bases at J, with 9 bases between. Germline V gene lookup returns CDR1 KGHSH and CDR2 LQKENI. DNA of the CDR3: TGTGCCAGCTCACCAGTCGGGGAGACTGAAGCTTTCTTT. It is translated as CASSPVGETEAFF. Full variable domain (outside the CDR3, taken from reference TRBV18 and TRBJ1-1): NAGVMQNPRHLVRRRGQEARLRCSPMKGHSHVYWYRQLPEEGLKFMVYLQKENIIDESGMPKERFSAEFPKEGPSILRIQQVVRGDSAAYFCASSPVGETEAFFGQGTRLTVV.

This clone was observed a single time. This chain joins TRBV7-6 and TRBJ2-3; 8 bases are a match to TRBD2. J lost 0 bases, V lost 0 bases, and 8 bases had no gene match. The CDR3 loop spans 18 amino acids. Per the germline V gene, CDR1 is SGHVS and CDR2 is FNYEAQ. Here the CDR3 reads CASSLAPNSGASTDTQYF. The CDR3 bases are TGTGCCAGCAGCTTAGCGCCGAATAGCGGGGCAAGCACAGATACGCAGTATTTT.

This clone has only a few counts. CDR3 DNA sequence: TGCGCCAGCAGCCAAGGGGGCCACGAGCAGTACTTC. It codes for CASSQGGHEQYF. V usage is TRBV4-1 and J usage is TRBJ2-7, with D perhaps matching TRBD1 (5 bases). The CDR3 spans 12 residues. Trimming removed 1 base at V and 5 bases at J, with 6 bases between. Germline values: CDR1 MGHRA, CDR2 YSYEKL.

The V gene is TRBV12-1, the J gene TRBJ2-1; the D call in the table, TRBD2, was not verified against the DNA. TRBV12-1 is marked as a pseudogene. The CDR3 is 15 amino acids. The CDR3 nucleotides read TGTGCCAGCAGCCCCGGGACTAGCGGTTACAATGAGCAGTTCTTC. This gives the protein CASSPGTSGYNEQFF.

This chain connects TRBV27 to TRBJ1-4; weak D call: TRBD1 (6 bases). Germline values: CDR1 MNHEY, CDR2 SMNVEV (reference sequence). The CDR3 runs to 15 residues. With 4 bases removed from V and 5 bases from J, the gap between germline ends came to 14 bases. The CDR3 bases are TGTGCCAGCAGTTACACAGGGTTCCCAAATGAAAAACTGTTTTTT. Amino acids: CASSYTGFPNEKLFF.

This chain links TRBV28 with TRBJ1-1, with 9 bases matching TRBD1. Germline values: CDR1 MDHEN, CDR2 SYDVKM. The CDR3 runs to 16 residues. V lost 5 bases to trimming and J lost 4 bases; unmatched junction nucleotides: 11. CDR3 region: CASSTHPGQGSTEAFF. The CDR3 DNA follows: TGTGCCAGCAGTACCCATCCGGGACAGGGAAGCACTGAAGCTTTCTTT.